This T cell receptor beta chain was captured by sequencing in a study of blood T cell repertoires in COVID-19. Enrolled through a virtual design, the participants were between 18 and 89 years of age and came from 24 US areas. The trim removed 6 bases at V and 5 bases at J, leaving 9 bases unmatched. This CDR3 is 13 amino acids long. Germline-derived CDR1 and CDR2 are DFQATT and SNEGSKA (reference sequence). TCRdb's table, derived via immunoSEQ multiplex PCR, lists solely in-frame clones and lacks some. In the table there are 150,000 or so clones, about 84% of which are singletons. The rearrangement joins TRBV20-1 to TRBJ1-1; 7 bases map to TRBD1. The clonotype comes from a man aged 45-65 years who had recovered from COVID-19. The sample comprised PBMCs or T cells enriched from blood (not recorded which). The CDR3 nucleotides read TGCAGTGCAAGTCAGGGGGTGGTGACTGAAGCTTTCTTT. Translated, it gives CSASQGVVTEAFF.